Sequencing of this T cell receptor (beta chain) was carried out in a study of OX40 agonist ivuxolimab in advanced cancers. About the study: Patients received the agonistic anti-OX40 (CD134) antibody ivuxolimab. Broader study findings: There were, on average, more expanded clones in CD8+ T cells than in CD4+.

Points on this clone: The antigen is undetermined.

The V end was cut by 5 bases, the J end by 0 bases, with 11 bases between. Germline values: CDR1 SEHNR, CDR2 FQNEAQ (reference sequence). This CDR3 is 15 amino acids long. Here immunoSEQ multiplex PCR was the method, and the copy in TCRdb shows in-frame clones only, minus some. The sample lists fewer than 50,000 clones, around 89% occurring once. The sample here was CD4+ or CD8+ T cells sorted from blood, taken in a trial of the OX40 agonist ivuxolimab. The receptor was isolated from an adult with an advanced solid tumor such as melanoma, head and neck, liver or kidney cancer. The chain couples TRBV7-9 to TRBJ1-5, with D unresolved. CDR3 DNA sequence: TGTGCCAGCAGCAACGGACGGAATAGCAATCAGCCCCAGCATTTT. Translation: CASSNGRNSNQPQHF.